The T cell receptor beta chain described here comes from a study of shared clonotypes between healthy human individuals. Across the whole study: Three plates each covered CD4 naive and memory; CD8 naive two, CD8 memory one.

It was across several immunoSEQ plates that each subset's genomic DNA was evenly split. TCRdb keeps only in-frame clones here, not all; method: immunoSEQ multiplex PCR. The data hold roughly 2.6 million clones, with approximately 90% observed a single time. The study's findings and limits: Clonotype sharing among donors was expected to depend on sequencing depth.

This CDR3 region has 16 residues. J was trimmed by 5 bases and V by 5 bases; bases with no gene match: 13. CDR1 and CDR2 from the germline V gene are SEHNR and FQNEAQ (reference sequence). With respect to this clone: Its antigen is not identified.

This rearrangement joins TRBV7-9 to TRBJ1-1; TRBD1 agrees at 8 bases. What was sequenced was naive CD4+ T cells sorted from blood. The subset: CD45RA+ positively selected. This clonotype was sampled from a man aged 18-30 years in good health. The CDR3 sequence is CASSQNKDRVSTEAFF. For the CDR3, the DNA is TGTGCCAGCAGCCAAAATAAGGACAGGGTATCGACTGAAGCTTTCTTT. Complete variable domain (other parts from reference TRBV7-9 and TRBJ1-1): DTGVSQNPRHKITKRGQNVTFRCDPISEHNRLYWYRQTLGQGPEFLTYFQNEAQLEKSRLLSDRFSAERPKGSFSTLEIQRTEQGDSAMYLCASSQNKDRVSTEAFFGQGTRLTVV.